The 30 T cell receptor beta chains below all came from one sample that was sequenced in a study of CD8 T cells in Susac syndrome. After extraction with the RNeasy kit, about 0.5 to 1 ug of the RNA was reverse transcribed using random hexamers. TCRdb re-called the immunoSEQ multiplex PCR reads through MiXCR, storing one row per CDR3 protein. This table holds 100,000 to 110,000 distinct CDR3 sequences, 95% found once. Sequenced: CD8+ T cells from PBMCs. The receptors come from a human donor with Susac syndrome.

CDR3 DNA: TGTGCCAGCAGTTTATCCGCGCGGTTCTATGGCTACACCTTC. Translated: CASSLSARFYGYTF. The chain employs TRBV27 and TRBJ1-2; D uncertain. This CDR3 is 14 amino acids long. Germline-derived CDR1 and CDR2 are MNHEY and SMNVEV (reference sequence). V was clipped by 0 bases and J by 4 bases, with 9 bases between them.

This chain links TRBV20-1 with TRBJ1-2; perhaps TRBD1 as D (5 bases). CDR3 length equals 10 residues. V lost 6 bases to trimming and J lost 8 bases, with 10 bases between them. Looked up from germline, CDR1 is DFQATT and CDR2 is SNEGSKA (reference sequence). Here the CDR3 reads CSAAGVGYTF. CDR3 coding DNA: TGCAGTGCCGCGGGGGTCGGCTACACCTTC.

CDR3 amino acids: CASRGSGSYNEQFF. The DNA for the CDR3 is TGTGCCAGCAGGGGGTCAGGATCTTACAATGAGCAGTTCTTC. The chain joins TRBV9 to TRBJ2-1, with no clear D. Trimming shortened V by 5 bases and J by 4 bases, and 13 bases separated the two germline ends. This CDR3 comprises 14 residues. Germline lookup yields CDR1 SGDLS and CDR2 YYNGEE.

The rearrangement uses TRBV5-1 and TRBJ2-3, with TRBD1 identical over 10 bases. Per the germline V gene, CDR1 is SGHRS and CDR2 is YFSETQ. CDR3 length: 14 amino acids. V lost 3 bases to trimming and J lost 4 bases; unmatched junction nucleotides: 2. Written as DNA, the CDR3 is TGCGCCAGCAGCTCAGGACAGGGGGCAGATACGCAGTATTTT. Its translation is CASSSGQGADTQYF.

V and J are TRBV25-1 and TRBJ2-5; TRBD1 is a possible D gene (6 bases). Germline CDR1 reads MGHDK; CDR2 reads SYGVNS. V lost 7 bases, J lost 5 bases, and 14 bases lay in between. CDR3 length equals 13 residues. The CDR3 is CASTETGIETQYF. The CDR3 DNA follows: TGTGCCAGCACCGAAACAGGGATCGAGACCCAGTACTTC.

The chain carries TRBV9 and TRBJ2-5; D perhaps matches TRBD2 (6 bases). Germline V gene data show CDR1 as SGDLS and CDR2 as YYNGEE. CDR3 length: 13 amino acids. The ends were cut back, 3 bases at V and 4 bases at J, with 10 bases in the middle. DNA of the CDR3: TGTGCCAGCAGCGAGACTAGAGGAGAGACCCAGTACTTC. Translation: CASSETRGETQYF. Looking up the rest from reference TRBV9 and TRBJ2-5 gives the full variable domain: DSGVTQTPKHLITATGQRVTLRCSPRSGDLSVYWYQQSLDQGLQFLIQYYNGEERAKGNILERFSAQQFPDLHSELNLSSLELGDSALYFCASSETRGETQYFGPGTRLLVL.

CDR3 DNA: TGTGCCAGCAGTCCCGGGACTAGCTCCCGTACGCAGTATTTT. It yields the protein CASSPGTSSRTQYF. The chain links TRBV2 to TRBJ2-3; 9 nucleotides line up with TRBD2. V shed 5 bases, J shed 8 bases, and the junction held 8 bases outside the gene matches. CDR1 is SNHLY and CDR2 is FYNNEI in the germline V gene. The CDR3 consists of 14 residues. The full variable domain, completed using reference TRBV2 and TRBJ2-3, is EPEVTQTPSHQVTQMGQEVILRCVPISNHLYFYWYRQILGQKVEFLVSFYNNEISEKSEIFDDQFSVERPDGSNFTLKIRSTKLEDSAMYFCASSPGTSSRTQYFGPGTRLTVL.

The chain combines TRBV7-2 with TRBJ2-7, with D perhaps TRBD1 (5 bases). The germline gives CDR1 SGHTA, CDR2 FQGNSA. This CDR3 spans 14 amino acids. V was shortened by 5 bases and J by 11 bases, with 22 bases between the two germline ends. This chain's CDR3 is CASSPSSRVVQEYF. Here the CDR3 DNA reads TGTGCCAGCAGCCCTTCTTCCAGGGTCGTCCAGGAGTACTTC.

The chain couples TRBV7-2 to TRBJ2-5, with D uncertain. The CDR3 spans 13 residues. Looked up from germline, CDR1 is SGHTA and CDR2 is FQGNSA. The V end lost 1 base, the J end lost 4 bases, and 7 bases lay between the germline ends. This chain's CDR3 is CASSLDVVETQYF. The CDR3 nucleotides are TGTGCCAGCAGCTTAGACGTTGTAGAGACCCAGTACTTC.

This clonotype was seen a single time. The chain has TRBV24-1 and TRBJ2-7; 9 bases are a match to TRBD1. J gave up 4 bases and V 12 bases, and 3 bases lay outside the gene matches. CDR1 is KGHDR and CDR2 is SFDVKD in the germline V gene. The CDR3 runs 11 residues. CDR3 residues: CAVGQGYEQYF. As DNA, the CDR3 is TGTGCCGTGGGACAGGGTTACGAGCAGTACTTC.

The chain joins TRBV3-1 to TRBJ2-7; 7 bases are shared with TRBD2. Germline CDR1 LGHDT, CDR2 YNNKEL (reference sequence). The length of the CDR3 is 13 residues. J lost 7 bases, V lost 7 bases, and 10 bases had no gene match. In DNA form, the CDR3 reads TGTGCCAGCAACCTGGGACTAAGCGGGGAGCAGTACTTC. This gives the protein CASNLGLSGEQYF.

This clonotype showed up just once. The rearrangement uses TRBV15 and TRBJ2-6; 8 nucleotides align to TRBD1. The CDR3 is 18 residues long. With V trimmed by 6 bases and J by 4 bases, 14 bases remained unmatched. CDR1 and CDR2 (germline): LNHNV, YYDKDF (reference sequence). The CDR3 loop reads CATRVIGQGASGANVLTF. The CDR3 nucleotides are TGTGCCACCAGGGTGATAGGGCAGGGGGCATCCGGGGCCAACGTCCTGACTTTC.

V gene TRBV25-1 combines with J gene TRBJ2-5; D gene uncertain. Germline V CDR1 and CDR2: MGHDK, SYGVNS. V lost 6 bases and J 5 bases, leaving 13 bases between the germline ends. The CDR3 consists of 13 residues. CDR3: CASRTQKRETQYF. The CDR3 DNA reads TGTGCCAGCAGGACTCAGAAAAGGGAGACCCAGTACTTC.

The table lists this clonotype with a few counts. CDR3 sequence (DNA): TGTGCCAGCTCACCTCAGGGAGGCACTGAAGCTTTCTTT. Translation: CASSPQGGTEAFF. This rearrangement joins TRBV18 to TRBJ1-1; D is perhaps TRBD1 (5 bases). V gave up 3 bases and J gave up 4 bases, with 9 bases separating them. In germline, CDR1 is KGHSH, CDR2 LQKENI. The CDR3 is 13 amino acids.

The V call is TRBV29-1, the J call TRBJ1-2, with unresolved D. This CDR3 contains 12 residues. V was shortened by 5 bases and J by 8 bases, with 15 bases between the two germline ends. The germline V gene has CDR1 SQVTM and CDR2 ANQGSEA. The CDR3 reads CSVYGDLAGYTF. The CDR3 DNA sequence: TGCAGCGTTTATGGAGACTTGGCGGGCTACACCTTC.

This clonotype has more than one count but fewer than ten. The V gene is TRBV12-3 or TRBV12-4, the J gene TRBJ2-7; 7 bases line up with TRBD1. The CDR3 is made up of 13 amino acids. The V segment lost 2 bases and the J segment 2 bases; nucleotides outside the gene matches: 0. CDR3 coding DNA: TGTGCCAGCAGTTTACAGGGGGCCTACGAGCAGTACTTC. This translates into CASSLQGAYEQYF.

This chain joins TRBV25-1 and TRBJ1-1; tentative D call: TRBD1 (5 bases). Germline V lookup: CDR1 MGHDK, CDR2 SYGVNS. The CDR3 consists of 12 residues. Trimming removed 8 bases from V and 1 base from J, with 8 bases in between. CDR3: CASCTGNTEAFF. The CDR3 nucleotides are TGTGCCAGCTGTACAGGGAACACTGAAGCTTTCTTT.

The chain uses TRBV18 and TRBJ2-5, with TRBD2 identical over 10 bases. Germline V lookup: CDR1 KGHSH, CDR2 LQKENI. Trimming cost V 3 bases and J 0 bases; bases outside gene matches: 4. The CDR3 is 16 amino acids. Here the CDR3 reads CASSPLAGEYQETQYF. The CDR3 nucleotides are TGTGCCAGCTCACCGCTAGCGGGAGAGTACCAAGAGACCCAGTACTTC.

This sequence joins TRBV29-1 and TRBJ1-2, with unresolved D. The germline V and J ends were trimmed by 5 bases and 3 bases, with 7 bases remaining between them. The CDR3 runs 11 residues. Germline V CDR1 and CDR2: SQVTM, ANQGSEA. The CDR3 coding sequence is TGCAGCGTTATGACCGACTATGGCTACACCTTC. Encoded protein: CSVMTDYGYTF. The full variable domain, with the rest looked up from reference TRBV29-1 and TRBJ1-2, is SAVISQKPSRDICQRGTSLTIQCQVDSQVTMMFWYRQQPGQSLTLIATANQGSEATYESGFVIDKFPISRPNLTFSTLTVSNMSPEDSSIYLCSVMTDYGYTFGSGTRLTVV.

Only one count was recorded for this clonotype. The J gene is TRBJ2-4, the V gene TRBV28; D not resolved. Germline CDR1 is MDHEN and CDR2 is SYDVKM. The CDR3 runs 14 residues. The V and J ends lost 8 bases and 0 bases respectively, with 11 bases between them. The CDR3, as DNA: TGTGCCAGCCAGATCCATCTAGCCAAAAACATTCAGTACTTC. Translation: CASQIHLAKNIQYF.

V gene TRBV12-3 or TRBV12-4 combines with J gene TRBJ1-4; D is undetermined. Trimming pared 1 base from V and 6 bases from J, leaving 9 bases between. The CDR3 runs 14 residues. The CDR3, as DNA: TGTGCCAGCAGTTTAGTAGGGAAGGATGAAAAACTGTTTTTT. Its protein is CASSLVGKDEKLFF.

V usage is TRBV29-1 and J usage is TRBJ2-1, with unresolved D. The CDR3 is made up of 8 amino acids. Germline-derived CDR1 and CDR2 are SQVTM and ANQGSEA. Trimming stripped 6 bases from V and 10 bases from J, with 4 bases between. CDR3 DNA: TGCAGCGTGCCCGAGCAGTTCTTC. Protein: CSVPEQFF.

V usage is TRBV12-3 or TRBV12-4 and J usage is TRBJ1-4, with no clear D. V was shortened by 6 bases and J by 4 bases, with 15 bases between the two germline ends. The CDR3 totals 15 residues. CDR3 loop: CASSFGFGSNEKLFF. CDR3 bases: TGTGCCAGCAGCTTCGGTTTTGGGAGTAATGAAAAACTGTTTTTT.

This chain uses TRBV29-1 with TRBJ2-4; the D gene is possibly TRBD1 (7 bases). Germline CDR1 and CDR2: SQVTM and ANQGSEA. The CDR3 covers 13 residues. V was pared by 3 bases and J by 9 bases, with 15 bases between. CDR3 amino acids: CSVEEGAFGIQYF. In DNA form, the CDR3 reads TGCAGCGTTGAGGAGGGGGCGTTTGGCATTCAGTACTTC.

The rearrangement uses TRBV13 and TRBJ2-2, with D unresolved. This CDR3 is 13 amino acids long. Trimming pared 0 bases from V and 6 bases from J, leaving 5 bases between. From germline, CDR1 is PRHDT and CDR2 FYEKMQ (reference sequence). CDR3 region: CASSLGRAGELFF. The CDR3 DNA sequence: TGTGCCAGCAGCTTAGGCCGCGCCGGGGAGCTGTTTTTT.

The chain links TRBV12-3 or TRBV12-4 to TRBJ1-2, with 9 positions matching TRBD1. J gave up 2 bases and V 5 bases, and 6 bases lay outside the gene matches. This CDR3 contains 15 residues. The CDR3 region is CASSKGDRANYGYTF. CDR3 bases: TGTGCCAGCAGTAAGGGGGACAGGGCAAACTATGGCTACACCTTC.

The V call is TRBV15, the J call TRBJ1-5, with 10 bases lining up with TRBD1. Germline V gene data show CDR1 as LNHNV and CDR2 as YYDKDF (reference sequence). The CDR3 spans 16 residues. The J segment lost 1 base and the V segment lost 5 bases, leaving 5 bases of the junction unmatched. CDR3 protein: CATSPGQGVSNQPQHF. DNA for the CDR3: TGTGCCACCAGCCCAGGACAGGGGGTGAGCAATCAGCCCCAGCATTTT. Full variable domain (outside the CDR3, taken from reference TRBV15 and TRBJ1-5): DAMVIQNPRYQVTQFGKPVTLSCSQTLNHNVMYWYQQKSSQAPKLLFHYYDKDFNNEADTPDNFQSRRPNTSFCFLDIRSPGLGDTAMYLCATSPGQGVSNQPQHFGDGTRLSIL.

The V and J genes are TRBV27 and TRBJ2-7, with D unresolved. Trimming shortened V by 7 bases and J by 2 bases, and 21 bases separated the two germline ends. Germline V gives CDR1 MNHEY, CDR2 SMNVEV (reference sequence). The CDR3 runs 16 residues. CDR3 loop: CASTKGHGFFPYEQYF. In DNA, the CDR3 is TGTGCCAGCACCAAGGGCCACGGTTTCTTCCCCTACGAGCAGTACTTC.

The chain combines TRBV3-1 with TRBJ2-7; D unresolved. In germline, CDR1 is LGHDT, CDR2 YNNKEL (reference sequence). Between the trimmed V and J ends, which lost 4 bases and 4 bases, there was a span of 11 bases. The CDR3 spans 13 residues. The CDR3 coding sequence is TGTGCCAGCAGCCCAGACCGACGTTACGAGCAGTACTTC. Translation gives CASSPDRRYEQYF.

This clonotype appeared once. The chain carries TRBV20-1 and TRBJ2-7; 7 bases line up with TRBD1. J gave up 4 bases and V 3 bases, and 0 bases lay outside the gene matches. CDR3 length equals 11 residues. From germline, CDR1 is DFQATT and CDR2 SNEGSKA (reference sequence). CDR3 protein: CSARGQYEQYF. The CDR3 DNA follows: TGCAGTGCTAGGGGACAGTACGAGCAGTACTTC.